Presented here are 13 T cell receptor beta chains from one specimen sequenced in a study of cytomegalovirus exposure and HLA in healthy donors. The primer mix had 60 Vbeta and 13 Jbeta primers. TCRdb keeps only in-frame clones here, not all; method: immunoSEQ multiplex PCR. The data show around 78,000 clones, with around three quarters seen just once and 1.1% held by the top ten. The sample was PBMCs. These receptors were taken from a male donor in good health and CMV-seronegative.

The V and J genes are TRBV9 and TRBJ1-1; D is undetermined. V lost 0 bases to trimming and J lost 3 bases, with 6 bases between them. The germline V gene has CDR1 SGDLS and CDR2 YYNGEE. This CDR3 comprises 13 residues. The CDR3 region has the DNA TGTGCCAGCAGCGTAGGAGTTGACACTGAAGCTTTCTTT. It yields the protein CASSVGVDTEAFF.

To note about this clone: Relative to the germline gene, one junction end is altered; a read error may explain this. In DNA form, the CDR3 reads TGTGCCAGCACAGGGGATAAATCACCCCTCCACTTT. Amino acids: CASTGDKSPLHF. The V call is TRBV2, the J call TRBJ1-6, with D maybe TRBD1 (6 bases). The germline V gene encodes CDR1 SNHLY and CDR2 FYNNEI. The CDR3 spans 12 residues.

The CDR3 here is CASSDPWTITDTQYF. CDR3 bases: TGTGCCAGCAGTGACCCGTGGACTATCACAGATACGCAGTATTTT. This chain connects TRBV25-1 to TRBJ2-3; the D gene is possibly TRBD2 (6 bases). Germline CDR1 and CDR2: MGHDK and SYGVNS. The CDR3 is 15 residues long. Trimming took 3 bases from V and 2 from J, leaving 12 bases between them.

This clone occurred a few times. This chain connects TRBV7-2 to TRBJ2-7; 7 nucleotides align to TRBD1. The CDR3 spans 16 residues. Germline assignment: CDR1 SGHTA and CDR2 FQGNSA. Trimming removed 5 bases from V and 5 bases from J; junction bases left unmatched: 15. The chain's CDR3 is CASSRRGTVPGNEQYF. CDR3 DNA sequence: TGTGCCAGCAGCCGCCGTGGGACAGTCCCTGGCAACGAGCAGTACTTC.

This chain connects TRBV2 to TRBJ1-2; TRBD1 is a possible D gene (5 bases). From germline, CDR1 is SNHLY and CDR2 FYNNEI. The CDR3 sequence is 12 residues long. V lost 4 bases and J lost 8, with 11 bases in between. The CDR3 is CASSVGGKGYTF. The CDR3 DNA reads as TGTGCCAGCAGTGTCGGGGGTAAAGGCTACACCTTC.

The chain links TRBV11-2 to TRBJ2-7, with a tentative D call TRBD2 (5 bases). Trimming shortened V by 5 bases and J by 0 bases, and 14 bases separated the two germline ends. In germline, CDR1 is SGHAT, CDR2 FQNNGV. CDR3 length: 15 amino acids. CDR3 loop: CASSKPSGVSYEQYF. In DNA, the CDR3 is TGTGCCAGCAGCAAACCCTCCGGGGTCTCCTACGAGCAGTACTTC.

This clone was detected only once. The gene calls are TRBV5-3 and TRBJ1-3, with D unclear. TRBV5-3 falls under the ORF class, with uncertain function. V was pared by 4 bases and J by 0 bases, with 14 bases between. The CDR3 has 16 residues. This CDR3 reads CARSNGLFHSGNTIYF. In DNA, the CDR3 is TGTGCCAGAAGCAATGGACTCTTTCACTCTGGAAACACCATATATTTT.

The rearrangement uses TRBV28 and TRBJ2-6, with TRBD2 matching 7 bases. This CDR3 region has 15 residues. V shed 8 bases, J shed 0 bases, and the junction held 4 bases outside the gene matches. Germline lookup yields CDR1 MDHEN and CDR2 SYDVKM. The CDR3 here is CASSGGGSGANVLTF. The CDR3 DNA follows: TGTGCCAGCTCTGGGGGGGGCTCTGGGGCCAACGTCCTGACTTTC.

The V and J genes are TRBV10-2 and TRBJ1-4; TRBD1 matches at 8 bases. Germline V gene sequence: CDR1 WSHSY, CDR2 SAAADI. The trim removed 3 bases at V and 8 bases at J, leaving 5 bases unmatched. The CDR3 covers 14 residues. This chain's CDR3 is CASSDQQGEEKLFF. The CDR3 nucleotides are TGCGCCAGCAGTGATCAACAGGGGGAGGAAAAACTGTTTTTT.

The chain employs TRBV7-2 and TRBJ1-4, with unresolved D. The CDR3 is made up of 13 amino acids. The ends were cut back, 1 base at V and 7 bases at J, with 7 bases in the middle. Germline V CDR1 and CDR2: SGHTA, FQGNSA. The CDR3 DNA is TGTGCCAGCAGCTTAGGAGGGTCTGAAAAACTGTTTTTT. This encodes CASSLGGSEKLFF.

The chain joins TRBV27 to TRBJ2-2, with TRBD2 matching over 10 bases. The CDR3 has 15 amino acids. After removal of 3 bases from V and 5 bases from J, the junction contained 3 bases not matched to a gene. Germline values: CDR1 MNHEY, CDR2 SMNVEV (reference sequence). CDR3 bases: TGTGCCAGCAGTTTCGCGACTAGCGGGACCGGGGAGCTGTTTTTT. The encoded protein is CASSFATSGTGELFF.

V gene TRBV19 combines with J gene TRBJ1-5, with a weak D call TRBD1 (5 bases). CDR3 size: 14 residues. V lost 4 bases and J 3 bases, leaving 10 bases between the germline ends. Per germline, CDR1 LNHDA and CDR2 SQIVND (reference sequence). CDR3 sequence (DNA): TGTGCCAGTAGTACGGGACTGACCAATCAGCCCCAGCATTTT. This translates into CASSTGLTNQPQHF.

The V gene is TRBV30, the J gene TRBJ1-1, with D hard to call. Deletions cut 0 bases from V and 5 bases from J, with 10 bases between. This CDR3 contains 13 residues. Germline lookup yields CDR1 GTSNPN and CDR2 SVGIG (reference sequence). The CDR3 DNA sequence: TGTGCCTGGAGTGTACATCGTGATACTGAAGCTTTCTTT. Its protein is CAWSVHRDTEAFF. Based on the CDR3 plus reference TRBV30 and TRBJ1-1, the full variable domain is SQTIHQWPATLVQPVGSPLSLECTVEGTSNPNLYWYRQAAGRGLQLLFYSVGIGQISSEVPQNLSASRPQDRQFILSSKKLLLSDSGFYLCAWSVHRDTEAFFGQGTRLTVV.